This TCR beta chain comes out of a study of Graves' ophthalmopathy and Graves' hyperthyroidism. Study-level findings and limits: Most thyroid clonotypes with frequency above 0.001 were detected in blood too.

CDR3 length: 16 amino acids. Unmatched junction bases numbered 11, after V lost 3 bases and J lost 5 bases. Researchers took RNA transcripts and amplified TCR beta CDR3 regions from them. RT-PCR in the first round used HTBI primers; a second-round multiplex PCR followed. TCRdb re-analysed the multiplex PCR reads in MiXCR, keeping a single row per CDR3 protein. The sample includes roughly 480,000 distinct CDR3 sequences, over 13% of them seen just once. This clonotype appeared many times. Its antigen remains unknown. The diagnostic workup employed clinical symptoms, serum thyroxine, TRAb, thyroid ultrasound and orbital computed tomography.

V is TRBV12-3 or TRBV12-4 and J is TRBJ1-1, with 8 bases identical to TRBD1. Sample: blood. The clonotype was recovered from a woman in her twenties or thirties with Graves' ophthalmopathy. CDR3 in DNA: TGTGCCAGCAGTTTTAGGGCACAGGGGGGCAGGACTGAAGCTTTCTTT. As protein: CASSFRAQGGRTEAFF.